Below, 24 T cell receptor beta chains from the same sample are listed, as sequenced in a study of T cell repertoires in cytomegalovirus infection. MiXCR, run by TCRdb on the reads, gives a single entry per CDR3 protein. The sample carries about 260,000 distinct CDR3 sequences, approximately 15% recorded once. The sample comprised PBMCs. The receptors come from a human donor in good health (CMV status not recorded). Some clones in this sample may be carry-over from other donors' samples.

This clonotype came up many times. The J gene is TRBJ1-1, the V gene TRBV5-1; 7 bases align to TRBD1. Germline V CDR1 and CDR2: SGHRS, YFSETQ. Germline trimming cut 4 bases from V and 4 bases from J; bases unmatched to any gene: 10. The CDR3 length is 15 residues. The CDR3 DNA sequence: TGCGCCAGCAGCGCACGAGGGGGCGGCGGCACTGAAGCTTTCTTT. Translating gives CASSARGGGGTEAFF.

In this sample, this clonotype turned up a few times. The chain uses TRBV20-1 and TRBJ1-1; TRBD1 aligns across 8 bases. With V trimmed by 2 bases and J by 4 bases, 3 bases remained unmatched. This CDR3 is 13 amino acids long. Germline V lookup: CDR1 DFQATT, CDR2 SNEGSKA (reference sequence). CDR3 protein: CSARQGAATEAFF. The CDR3 DNA is TGCAGTGCTAGACAGGGGGCGGCCACTGAAGCTTTCTTT.

This clonotype was detected many times. This chain links TRBV5-4 with TRBJ2-1, with D uncertain. The V gene lost 0 bases and the J gene lost 8 bases, with 6 bases spanning the gap. Per the germline V gene, CDR1 is SGHNT and CDR2 is YYREEE (reference sequence). The CDR3 extends over 12 amino acids. Written as DNA, the CDR3 is TGTGCCAGCAGCTTGGATGGGGATGAGCAGTTCTTC. It codes for CASSLDGDEQFF.

This clonotype was detected ten times or more. The chain employs TRBV6-2 or TRBV6-3 and TRBJ1-1; D not certain. V was trimmed by 0 bases and J by 10 bases, leaving 12 bases between them. The CDR3 sequence is 13 residues long. Germline CDR1 reads MNHEY; CDR2 reads SVGEGT. CDR3 DNA sequence: TGTGCCAGCAGTTACTCGAGGAGACCGGCAGCTTTCTTT. Translated, it gives CASSYSRRPAAFF.

The CDR3 reads CASREGRRNEKLFF. The CDR3 nucleotides read TGTGCCAGCAGGGAGGGACGGAGGAATGAAAAACTGTTTTTT. This chain uses TRBV2 with TRBJ1-4, with D tentatively TRBD1 (5 bases). Germline V gene data show CDR1 as SNHLY and CDR2 as FYNNEI. V was clipped by 6 bases and J by 5 bases, with 13 bases between them. The CDR3 spans 14 residues.

This clonotype was seen repeatedly, ten times or more. V is TRBV7-9 and J is TRBJ1-1, with 9 bases that match TRBD1. The CDR3 is 15 residues long. V gave up 5 bases and J gave up 0 bases; unmatched junction bases: 4. Germline CDR1 and CDR2: SEHNR and FQNEAQ (reference sequence). The chain's CDR3 is CASSTGQGMNTEAFF. As DNA, the CDR3 is TGTGCCAGCAGCACGGGACAGGGAATGAACACTGAAGCTTTCTTT.

This clonotype was observed many times. This sequence joins TRBV7-2 and TRBJ1-1; the D is unclear. CDR3 length: 14 residues. V lost 5 bases and J lost 2, with 12 bases in between. Germline CDR1 SGHTA, CDR2 FQGNSA. The DNA of the CDR3 is TGTGCCAGCAGCCCCGCGACCGCCAACACTGAAGCTTTCTTT. Protein: CASSPATANTEAFF. The whole variable domain, remainder taken from reference TRBV7-2 and TRBJ1-1, is GAGVSQSPSNKVTEKGKDVELRCDPISGHTALYWYRQSLGQGLEFLIYFQGNSAPDKSGLPSDRFSAERTGGSVSTLTIQRTQQEDSAVYLCASSPATANTEAFFGQGTRLTVV.

This clonotype occurred many times. The chain combines TRBV19 with TRBJ2-2; D ambiguous. The CDR3 runs to 16 residues. Per germline, CDR1 LNHDA and CDR2 SQIVND (reference sequence). V shed 3 bases and J shed 0 bases, with 11 bases lying between them. The CDR3 reads CASSIIEFTNTGELFF. The CDR3 region has the DNA TGTGCCAGTAGTATTATCGAGTTTACGAACACCGGGGAGCTGTTTTTT.

This clonotype was counted only a few times. CDR3 in amino acids: CASSSTGVGGELFF. Here the CDR3 DNA reads TGTGCCAGCAGCTCGACAGGGGTTGGCGGGGAGCTGTTTTTT. The chain combines TRBV7-3 with TRBJ2-2; 8 bases line up with TRBD1. CDR1 is SGHTA and CDR2 is FQGTGA in the germline V gene. The CDR3 covers 14 residues. The V segment lost 4 bases and the J segment 7 bases; nucleotides outside the gene matches: 5.

The table lists this clonotype with a few counts. This chain joins TRBV2 and TRBJ1-3; D ambiguous. The CDR3 is 15 residues long. Between the trimmed V and J ends, which lost 2 bases and 1 base, there was a span of 9 bases. In germline, CDR1 is SNHLY, CDR2 FYNNEI. The CDR3 DNA reads TGTGCCAGCAGTGAAATGACTGTTTCTGGAAACACCATATATTTT. It yields the protein CASSEMTVSGNTIYF. The variable domain in full, completed from reference TRBV2 and TRBJ1-3, reads EPEVTQTPSHQVTQMGQEVILRCVPISNHLYFYWYRQILGQKVEFLVSFYNNEISEKSEIFDDQFSVERPDGSNFTLKIRSTKLEDSAMYFCASSEMTVSGNTIYFGEGSWLTVV.

The chain uses TRBV6-5 and TRBJ2-7, with TRBD1 identical over 10 bases. This CDR3 contains 16 residues. V shed 2 bases, J shed 9 bases, and the junction held 13 bases outside the gene matches. CDR1 is MNHEY, CDR2 SVGAGI, per germline. CDR3 in DNA: TGTGCCAGCAGTTACGAGTCGCGGACAGGGGGACGAGTGCAGTACTTC. This encodes CASSYESRTGGRVQYF.

This clonotype was seen many times. This chain uses TRBV7-6 with TRBJ2-7, with D tentatively TRBD2 (5 bases). V was trimmed by 4 bases and J by 5 bases, leaving 9 bases between them. The CDR3 covers 12 residues. Germline V gene lookup returns CDR1 SGHVS and CDR2 FNYEAQ. CDR3 sequence: CASSSGNDEQYF. CDR3 nucleotides: TGTGCCAGCAGCTCGGGAAATGACGAGCAGTACTTC.

At least ten counts were recorded for this clonotype. The chain combines TRBV7-9 with TRBJ1-1; D gene unclear. The CDR3 extends over 12 amino acids. Deletions cut 1 base from V and 5 bases from J, with 5 bases between. Germline V gene sequence: CDR1 SEHNR, CDR2 FQNEAQ (reference sequence). The CDR3 DNA reads TGTGCCAGCAGCTTAGGTTATACTGAAGCTTTCTTT. As protein: CASSLGYTEAFF.

This clonotype has only a few counts. The rearrangement joins TRBV6-2 or TRBV6-3 to TRBJ2-5; the D gene could be TRBD1 or TRBD2 (5 bases each). Germline V CDR1 and CDR2: MNHEY, SVGEGT. The CDR3 contains 13 residues. The ends were cut back, 2 bases at V and 5 bases at J, with 9 bases in the middle. This CDR3 reads CASSYRGEETQYF. Written as DNA, the CDR3 is TGTGCCAGCAGTTACAGGGGAGAGGAGACCCAGTACTTC.

This clonotype was seen a handful of times. The V and J genes are TRBV12-3 or TRBV12-4 and TRBJ2-3; 12 bases match TRBD2. This CDR3 has 16 residues. V trimming: 5 bases; J trimming: 0 bases; junction bases outside the gene matches: 3. The CDR3 region has the DNA TGTGCCAGCAGTACGACTAGCGGGGGAAGCACAGATACGCAGTATTTT. It is translated as CASSTTSGGSTDTQYF.

There are many counts of this clonotype. The V gene is TRBV5-6, the J gene TRBJ2-2; D unclear. Germline-derived CDR1 and CDR2 are SGHDT and YYEEEE. This CDR3 contains 14 residues. V dropped 2 bases and J dropped 7 bases, with 12 bases sitting between them. The CDR3 DNA follows: TGTGCCAGCAGCTTAGGCCGGACGGTCGGGGAGCTGTTTTTT. It encodes CASSLGRTVGELFF.

The chain employs TRBV4-3 and TRBJ2-3; 8 nucleotides agree with TRBD2. The CDR3 is 16 residues long. The germline V gene encodes CDR1 LGHNA and CDR2 YSLEER. Losses at the gene ends were 3 bases for V and 2 bases for J; bases not matched to a gene: 7. Written as DNA, the CDR3 is TGCGCCAGCAGCCAGGAAACTAGCGGCTACACAGATACGCAGTATTTT. The encoded protein is CASSQETSGYTDTQYF.

This clonotype was detected only a few times. The rearrangement uses TRBV15 and TRBJ1-4; no definite D call. The CDR3 covers 16 residues. Germline values: CDR1 LNHNV, CDR2 YYDKDF (reference sequence). The germline V and J ends were trimmed by 1 base and 7 bases, with 16 bases remaining between them. DNA for the CDR3: TGTGCCACCAGCAGAGGTCCGGGTCTTTTATTTGAAAAACTGTTTTTT. Translating gives CATSRGPGLLFEKLFF.

Ten or more counts support this clonotype. The rearrangement uses TRBV7-3 and TRBJ2-1; 8 bases are shared with TRBD2. The V segment lost 4 bases and the J segment 0 bases; nucleotides outside the gene matches: 2. Germline assignment: CDR1 SGHTA and CDR2 FQGTGA. There are 15 residues in the CDR3. The CDR3 here is CASSSGTSSYNEQFF. Here the CDR3 DNA reads TGTGCCAGCAGCTCTGGGACTAGCTCCTACAATGAGCAGTTCTTC.

V and J are TRBV12-3 or TRBV12-4 and TRBJ1-2, with 7 nucleotides matching TRBD1. V lost 2 bases to trimming and J lost 7 bases; unmatched junction nucleotides: 1. The length of the CDR3 is 12 residues. This chain's CDR3 is CASSLNRGGYTF. In DNA, the CDR3 is TGTGCCAGCAGTTTAAACAGGGGTGGCTACACCTTC.

This clonotype has at least ten counts. The chain joins TRBV7-8 to TRBJ2-7; the D is unclear. This CDR3 comprises 16 residues. The germline V gene has CDR1 SGHVS and CDR2 FQNEAQ. V was pared by 1 base and J by 2 bases, with 15 bases between. The CDR3 coding sequence is TGTGCCAGCAGCTTAGATATATGGTCCCTGACCTACGAGCAGTACTTC. It yields the protein CASSLDIWSLTYEQYF.

This clonotype was picked up many times. The genes are TRBV4-1 and TRBJ1-3, with a tentative D call TRBD1 (6 bases). Trimming cost V 4 bases and J 0 bases, with 19 bases left between them. Germline assignment: CDR1 MGHRA and CDR2 YSYEKL. The CDR3 consists of 18 residues. The CDR3 reads CASSPLSGASSSGNTIYF. The CDR3 DNA is TGCGCCAGCAGCCCCCTCTCAGGGGCCTCCAGCTCTGGAAACACCATATATTTT.

This chain joins TRBV27 and TRBJ1-2, with a weak D call TRBD1 (6 bases). The V gene lost 5 bases and the J gene lost 2 bases, with 15 bases spanning the gap. Germline CDR1 and CDR2: MNHEY and SMNVEV (reference sequence). CDR3 size: 15 residues. The CDR3 nucleotides are TGTGCCAGCAGTCCCTGGACAGTACTCAACTATGGCTACACCTTC. The encoded protein is CASSPWTVLNYGYTF.

The V gene is TRBV28, the J gene TRBJ1-5, with D uncertain. This CDR3 contains 12 residues. V lost 5 bases, J lost 5 bases, and 7 bases lay in between. Germline V CDR1 and CDR2: MDHEN, SYDVKM. The CDR3: CASSPLDQPQHF. The DNA for the CDR3 is TGTGCCAGCAGTCCCTTAGATCAGCCCCAGCATTTT.